The present T cell receptor (beta chain) was sequenced within a study of T-cell memory formation after mild COVID-19. Overall study: Each donor largely had its own TCR clusters.

General observations from the study: Second-wave clones reaching peak frequency on day 37 lacked confirmed SARS-CoV-2 specificity.

Regarding this clonotype: Antigen unknown.

The CDR3 loop spans 18 amino acids. J gave up 2 bases and V 4 bases, and 8 bases lay outside the gene matches. Per germline, CDR1 SGHTA and CDR2 FQGNSA. It was 5'RACE with constant-segment primers that produced the TCR alpha and TCR beta cDNA libraries, which carried sample barcodes and UMIs. Each CDR3 protein is one row after TCRdb ran MiXCR on the 5' RACE reads. The sample records fewer than 700,000 distinct CDR3 sequences, about 20% being singletons. This rearrangement joins TRBV7-2 to TRBJ2-5, with 15 bases lining up with TRBD2. The TCR was taken from an adult woman who had mild COVID-19 (a few samples of this study predate the infection). Cell type and time point are not known. Sequences were obtained from PBMCs or a T cell subset sorted from them (not recorded which). The CDR3 bases are TGTGCCAGCAGCTCTCCGGGACTAGCGGGAGGTCCTCAAGAGACCCAGTACTTC. It encodes CASSSPGLAGGPQETQYF. The full variable domain, rest sourced from reference TRBV7-2 and TRBJ2-5, is GAGVSQSPSNKVTEKGKDVELRCDPISGHTALYWYRQSLGQGLEFLIYFQGNSAPDKSGLPSDRFSAERTGGSVSTLTIQRTQQEDSAVYLCASSSPGLAGGPQETQYFGPGTRLLVL.